The clone carrying this T cell receptor (beta chain) was observed at least ten times. Its antigen is as yet unknown. The sample comes from a study of CD8 T cells in ankylosing spondylitis. Study results and limitations: It was reported that disease-linked clones were significantly enriched in matched ankylosing spondylitis synovial fluid. Seven or eight highly homologous variants made up a TCR beta motif, and this motif appeared characteristic of ankylosing spondylitis blood. Disease-linked clones proved CD8+ and comparatively uncommon in peripheral blood.

The CDR3 contains 13 residues. Trimming pared 4 bases from V and 7 bases from J, leaving 14 bases between. The germline gives CDR1 SGHRS, CDR2 YFSETQ. Researchers built TCR beta libraries using quantitative 5'-RACE with molecular barcodes. TCRdb itself ran the 5' RACE reads through MiXCR, one entry per CDR3 protein. The sample contains 150,000 or so distinct CDR3 sequences, about 9.9% of which appear only once. J is TRBJ1-1 and V is TRBV5-1; tentatively, D is TRBD1 (5 bases). The source of this sequence is a male donor with ankylosing spondylitis or in good health (not recorded which). The source material was blood, either unsorted or a sorted T cell fraction (not recorded which). This CDR3 reads CASSIPGADEAFF. The CDR3 coding sequence is TGCGCCAGCAGCATCCCCGGGGCCGATGAAGCTTTCTTT. The variable domain in full, completed from reference TRBV5-1 and TRBJ1-1, reads KAGVTQTPRYLIKTRGQQVTLSCSPISGHRSVSWYQQTPGQGLQFLFEYFSETQRNKGNFPGRFSGRQFSNSRSEMNVSTLELGDSALYLCASSIPGADEAFFGQGTRLTVV.